This T cell receptor beta chain appears in the sequencing data of a study of T-cell reconstitution after alpha-beta-depleted transplantation in children. It was with unique molecular identifiers that the TCRbeta library was prepared. Each CDR3 protein is one row after TCRdb ran MiXCR on the PCR reads. The sample gives 440,000 or so distinct CDR3 sequences, over 40% of which show up once; approximately 25% is in the top ten. Trimming left V 3 bases short and J 4 bases short, with 10 bases between. CDR1 is MNHEY and CDR2 is SMNVEV in the germline V gene (reference sequence). This CDR3 has 14 residues. The rearrangement joins TRBV27 to TRBJ2-1, with D maybe TRBD2 (6 bases). This specimen consisted of PBMCs, obtained before TCRalphabeta/CD19-depleted stem cell transplant. The clonotype originates from a girl under 10 years old with aplastic anemia, due to receive a stem cell transplant. The CDR3 loop reads CASSFPGRYNEQFF. The CDR3 DNA follows: TGTGCCAGCAGTTTCCCAGGGAGGTACAATGAGCAGTTCTTC.